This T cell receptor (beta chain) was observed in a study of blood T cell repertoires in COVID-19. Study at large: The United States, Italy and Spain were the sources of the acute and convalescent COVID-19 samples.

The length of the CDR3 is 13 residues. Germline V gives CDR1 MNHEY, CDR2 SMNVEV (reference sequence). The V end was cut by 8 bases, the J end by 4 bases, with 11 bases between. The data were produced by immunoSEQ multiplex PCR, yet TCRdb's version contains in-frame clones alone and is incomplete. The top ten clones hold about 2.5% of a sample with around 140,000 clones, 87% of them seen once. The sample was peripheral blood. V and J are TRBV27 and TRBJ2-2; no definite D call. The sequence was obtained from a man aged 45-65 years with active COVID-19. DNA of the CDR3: TGTGCCAGCCTAAATCCCCTCACCGGGGAGCTGTTTTTT. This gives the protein CASLNPLTGELFF.